These T cell receptor beta chains were read from a single sample in a study of blood T cell repertoires in COVID-19. The table came from immunoSEQ multiplex PCR; TCRdb's copy has only in-frame clones and leaves some out. This repertoire shows approximately 270,000 clones, 70% to 90% found once; its top ten account for about 4.1%. Material for sequencing was PBMCs or T cells enriched from blood (not recorded which). The receptor set was obtained from a woman aged 25 to 39 who had recovered from COVID-19. CDR3s leave out the opening cysteine and the closing phenylalanine or tryptophan.

V gene,J gene,CDR3 protein
TRBV9,TRBJ2-7,ASSSGQGAYEQY
TRBV28,TRBJ1-3,ASSFVDRTDLSGNTIY
TRBV19,TRBJ2-2,ASSIDRRVAGELF
TRBV11-3,TRBJ2-7,ASSLGGSYEQY
TRBV3-1/TRBV3-2,TRBJ2-6,ASSHPGHLISGANVLT
TRBV5-3,TRBJ1-1,ARSSEFLGQTITNTEAF
TRBV27,TRBJ1-4,ASSLFRDEKLF
TRBV19,TRBJ1-1,ASSIDRQGRAF
TRBV6-5,TRBJ1-3,ASSRTGDSGNTIY
TRBV10-3,TRBJ2-2,AISDTAGTDNTGELF
TRBV24-1,TRBJ2-1,ATSRGGAPEQF
TRBV28,TRBJ1-2,ASAREKHYGYT
TRBV28,TRBJ2-7,ASSQGYEQY
TRBV5-4,TRBJ2-7,ASRNSRGSYEQY
TRBV7-6,TRBJ2-2,ASSPGPSGGPELF
TRBV6-5,TRBJ2-2,AIAIRDRAAGELF
TRBV5-1,TRBJ1-1,ASSFRRAGEAF
TRBV5-1,TRBJ1-1,ASSLEPGRTEAF